This TCR beta chain was found in a study of spatial heterogeneity in lung cancer. Study-wide context: Across the raw uncorrected reads, a unique TCR and UMI combination was observed, on average, more than ten times. The study's findings and limits: Ubiquitous, expanded tumor-derived TCRs were more frequently observed in blood at resection than at follow-up.

CDR1 is SGHKS and CDR2 is YYEKEE in the germline V gene (reference sequence). This CDR3 spans 12 amino acids. V was pared by 2 bases and J by 4 bases, with 7 bases between. This clonotype was seen many times. Its target is not known. A unique molecular identifier was carried by every single TCR cDNA molecule. TCRdb reanalysed the 5' RACE reads using MiXCR and keeps one entry per CDR3 protein. The table records roughly 60,000 distinct CDR3 sequences, roughly 8% of them present only once. Time point in this sample: sample taken at primary tumor resection. Unsorted whole RNA samples from tumor, nontumor lung or frozen PBMC were sequenced. The donors were approximately 70 patients with non-small cell lung cancer that was early-stage and untreated.

This TCR was sampled from a female donor with early-stage non-small cell lung cancer. This material consisted of PBMCs, taken at surgery. This chain joins TRBV5-5 and TRBJ2-7; perhaps D is TRBD1 or TRBD2 (5 bases each). CDR3 sequence reads: CASSFEGYEQYV. CDR3 DNA sequence: TGTGCCAGCAGCTTTGAGGGGTACGAGCAGTACGTC.